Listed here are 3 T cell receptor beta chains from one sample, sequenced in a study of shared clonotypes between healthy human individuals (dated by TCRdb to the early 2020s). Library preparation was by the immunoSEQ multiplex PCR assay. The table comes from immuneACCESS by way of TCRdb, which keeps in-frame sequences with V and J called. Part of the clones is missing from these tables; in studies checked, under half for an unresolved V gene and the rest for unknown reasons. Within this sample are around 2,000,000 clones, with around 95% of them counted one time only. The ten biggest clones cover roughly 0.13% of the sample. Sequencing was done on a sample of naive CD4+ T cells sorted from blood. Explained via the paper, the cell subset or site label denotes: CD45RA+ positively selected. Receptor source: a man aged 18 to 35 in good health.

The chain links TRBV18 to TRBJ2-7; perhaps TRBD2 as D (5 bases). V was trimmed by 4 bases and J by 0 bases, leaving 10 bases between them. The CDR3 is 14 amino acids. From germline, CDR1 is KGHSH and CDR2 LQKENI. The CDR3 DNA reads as TGTGCCAGCTCACAGACGGGGAGCTCCTACGAGCAGTACTTC. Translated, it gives CASSQTGSSYEQYF.

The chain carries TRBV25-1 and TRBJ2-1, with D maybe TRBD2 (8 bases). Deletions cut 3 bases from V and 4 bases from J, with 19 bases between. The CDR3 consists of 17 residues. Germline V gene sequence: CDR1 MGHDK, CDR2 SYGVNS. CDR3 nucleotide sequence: TGTGCCAGCAGTGATAGTTTTGTAGCGGGACAGTACAATGAGCAGTTCTTC. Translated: CASSDSFVAGQYNEQFF.

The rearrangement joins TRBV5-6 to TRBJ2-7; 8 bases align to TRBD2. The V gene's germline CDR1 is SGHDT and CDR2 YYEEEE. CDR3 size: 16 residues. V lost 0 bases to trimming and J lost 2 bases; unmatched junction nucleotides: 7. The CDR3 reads CASSLVVAGGTYEQYF. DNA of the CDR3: TGTGCCAGCAGCTTGGTTGTGGCGGGAGGAACCTACGAGCAGTACTTC.